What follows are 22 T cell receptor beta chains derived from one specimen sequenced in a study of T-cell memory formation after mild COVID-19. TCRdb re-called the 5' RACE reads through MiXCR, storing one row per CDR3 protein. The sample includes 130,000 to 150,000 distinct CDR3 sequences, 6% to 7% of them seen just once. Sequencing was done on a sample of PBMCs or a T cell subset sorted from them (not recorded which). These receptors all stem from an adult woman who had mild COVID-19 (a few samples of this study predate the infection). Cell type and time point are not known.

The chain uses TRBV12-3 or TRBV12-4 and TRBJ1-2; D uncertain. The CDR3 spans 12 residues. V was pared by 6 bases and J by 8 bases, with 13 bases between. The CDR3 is CASSTQQQGYTF. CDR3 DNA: TGTGCCAGCAGCACCCAACAACAAGGCTACACCTTC.

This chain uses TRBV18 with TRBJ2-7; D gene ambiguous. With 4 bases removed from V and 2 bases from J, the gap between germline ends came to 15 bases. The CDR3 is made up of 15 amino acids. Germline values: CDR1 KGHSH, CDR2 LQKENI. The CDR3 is CASSLQSSVAYEQYF. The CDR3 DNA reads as TGTGCCAGCTCACTACAAAGTTCGGTGGCCTACGAGCAGTACTTC.

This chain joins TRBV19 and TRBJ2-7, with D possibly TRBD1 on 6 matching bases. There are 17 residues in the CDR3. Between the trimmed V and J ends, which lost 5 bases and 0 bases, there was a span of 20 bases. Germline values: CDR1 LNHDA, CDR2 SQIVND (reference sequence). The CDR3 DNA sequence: TGTGCCAGTAGTCGCTTTCCGCGACAGGCGGTCTCCTACGAGCAGTACTTC. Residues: CASSRFPRQAVSYEQYF.

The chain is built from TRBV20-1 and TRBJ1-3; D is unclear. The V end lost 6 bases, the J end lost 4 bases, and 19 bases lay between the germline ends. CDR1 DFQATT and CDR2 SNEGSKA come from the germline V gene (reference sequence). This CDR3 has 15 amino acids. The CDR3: CSATTSRQDGNTIYF. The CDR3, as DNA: TGCAGTGCCACAACGTCCCGGCAAGACGGAAACACCATATATTTT.

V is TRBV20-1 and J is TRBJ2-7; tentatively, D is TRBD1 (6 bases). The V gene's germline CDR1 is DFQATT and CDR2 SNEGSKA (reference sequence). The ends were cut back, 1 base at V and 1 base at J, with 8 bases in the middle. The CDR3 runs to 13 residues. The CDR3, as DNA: TGCAGTGCTAGAGTCAGGGGATCCTACGAGCAGTACTTC. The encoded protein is CSARVRGSYEQYF.

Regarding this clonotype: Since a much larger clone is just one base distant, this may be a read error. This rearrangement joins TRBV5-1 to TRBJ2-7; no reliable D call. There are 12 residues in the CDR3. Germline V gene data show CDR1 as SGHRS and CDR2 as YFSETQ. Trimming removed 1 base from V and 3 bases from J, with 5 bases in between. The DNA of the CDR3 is TGCGCCAGCAGCTTGTACGGCTACGAGCAGTACTTC. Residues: CASSLYGYEQYF. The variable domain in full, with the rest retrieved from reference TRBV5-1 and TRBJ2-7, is KAGVTQTPRYLIKTRGQQVTLSCSPISGHRSVSWYQQTPGQGLQFLFEYFSETQRNKGNFPGRFSGRQFSNSRSEMNVSTLELGDSALYLCASSLYGYEQYFGPGTRLTVT.

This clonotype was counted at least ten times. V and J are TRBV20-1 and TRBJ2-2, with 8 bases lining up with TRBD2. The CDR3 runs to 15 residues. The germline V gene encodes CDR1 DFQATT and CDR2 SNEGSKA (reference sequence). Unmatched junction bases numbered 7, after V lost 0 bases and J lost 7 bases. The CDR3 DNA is TGCAGTGCTAGAGATCCGGGGGGGCTTGTCGGGGAGCTGTTTTTT. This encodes CSARDPGGLVGELFF.

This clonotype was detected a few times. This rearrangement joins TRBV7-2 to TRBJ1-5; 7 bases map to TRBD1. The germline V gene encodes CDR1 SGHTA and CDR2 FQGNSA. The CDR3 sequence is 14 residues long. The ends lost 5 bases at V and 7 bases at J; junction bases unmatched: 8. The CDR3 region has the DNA TGTGCCAGCAGCCTACAGGGGTTGAGGCAGCCCCAGCATTTT. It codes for CASSLQGLRQPQHF. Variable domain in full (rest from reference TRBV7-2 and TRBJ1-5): GAGVSQSPSNKVTEKGKDVELRCDPISGHTALYWYRQSLGQGLEFLIYFQGNSAPDKSGLPSDRFSAERTGGSVSTLTIQRTQQEDSAVYLCASSLQGLRQPQHFGDGTRLSIL.

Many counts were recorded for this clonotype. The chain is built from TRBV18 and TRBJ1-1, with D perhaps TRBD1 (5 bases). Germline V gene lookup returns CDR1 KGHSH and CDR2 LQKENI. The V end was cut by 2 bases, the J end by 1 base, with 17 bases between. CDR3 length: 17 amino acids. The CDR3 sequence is CASSPGLVGHENTEAFF. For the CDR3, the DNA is TGTGCCAGCTCACCAGGACTGGTTGGACACGAGAACACTGAAGCTTTCTTT.

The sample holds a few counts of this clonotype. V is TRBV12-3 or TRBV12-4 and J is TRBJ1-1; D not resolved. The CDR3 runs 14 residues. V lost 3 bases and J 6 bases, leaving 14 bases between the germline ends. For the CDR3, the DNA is TGTGCCAGCAGTTTTACACCTTTTGACCCTGAAGCTTTCTTT. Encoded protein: CASSFTPFDPEAFF.

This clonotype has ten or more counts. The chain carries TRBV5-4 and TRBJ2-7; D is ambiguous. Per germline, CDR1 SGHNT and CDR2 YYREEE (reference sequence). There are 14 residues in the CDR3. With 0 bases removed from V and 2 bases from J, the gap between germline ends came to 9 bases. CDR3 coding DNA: TGTGCCAGCAGCTTGGTTAGCAGCACCTACGAGCAGTACTTC. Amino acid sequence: CASSLVSSTYEQYF. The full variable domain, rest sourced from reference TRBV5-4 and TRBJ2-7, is ETGVTQSPTHLIKTRGQQVTLRCSSQSGHNTVSWYQQALGQGPQFIFQYYREEENGRGNFPPRFSGLQFPNYSSELNVNALELDDSALYLCASSLVSSTYEQYFGPGTRLTVT.

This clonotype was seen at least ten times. CDR3 sequence (DNA): TGTGCCACCAGTGACCCTAGCGGGGCCGGAAACACAGATACGCAGTATTTT. Translated: CATSDPSGAGNTDTQYF. The chain carries TRBV24-1 and TRBJ2-3; 9 bases fit TRBD2. CDR1 is KGHDR and CDR2 is SFDVKD in the germline V gene. The V and J ends lost 4 bases and 2 bases, in that order; junction bases with no gene match: 9. The CDR3 has 17 amino acids.

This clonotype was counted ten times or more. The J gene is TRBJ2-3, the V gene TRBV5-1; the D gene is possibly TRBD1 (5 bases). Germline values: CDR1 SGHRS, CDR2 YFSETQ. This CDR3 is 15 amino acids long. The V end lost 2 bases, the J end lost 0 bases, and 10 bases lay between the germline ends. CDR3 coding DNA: TGCGCCAGCAGCTTTAAGGGGTCTAGCACAGATACGCAGTATTTT. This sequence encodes CASSFKGSSTDTQYF.

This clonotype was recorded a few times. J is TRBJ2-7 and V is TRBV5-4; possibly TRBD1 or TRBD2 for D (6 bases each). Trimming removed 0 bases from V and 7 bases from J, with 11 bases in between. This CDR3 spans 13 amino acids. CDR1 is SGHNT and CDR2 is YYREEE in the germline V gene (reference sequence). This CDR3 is CASSLVGAGEQYF. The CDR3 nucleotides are TGTGCCAGCAGCTTGGTGGGGGCGGGGGAGCAGTACTTC.

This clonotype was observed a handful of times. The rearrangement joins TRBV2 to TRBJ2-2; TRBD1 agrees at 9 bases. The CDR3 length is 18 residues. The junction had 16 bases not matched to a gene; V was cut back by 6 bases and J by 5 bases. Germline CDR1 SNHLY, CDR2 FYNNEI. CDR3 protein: CASSHPTPGQGMTGELFF. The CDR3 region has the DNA TGTGCCAGCAGCCATCCTACTCCGGGACAGGGAATGACCGGGGAGCTGTTTTTT. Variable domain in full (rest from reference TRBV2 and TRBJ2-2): EPEVTQTPSHQVTQMGQEVILRCVPISNHLYFYWYRQILGQKVEFLVSFYNNEISEKSEIFDDQFSVERPDGSNFTLKIRSTKLEDSAMYFCASSHPTPGQGMTGELFFGEGSRLTVL.

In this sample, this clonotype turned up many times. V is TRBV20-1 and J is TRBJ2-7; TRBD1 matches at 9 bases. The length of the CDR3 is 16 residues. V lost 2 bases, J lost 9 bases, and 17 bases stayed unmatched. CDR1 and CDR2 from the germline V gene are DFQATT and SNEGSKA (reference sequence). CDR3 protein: CSARPTGGIWEGVQYF. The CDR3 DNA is TGCAGTGCTAGACCTACAGGGGGCATCTGGGAGGGGGTGCAGTACTTC.

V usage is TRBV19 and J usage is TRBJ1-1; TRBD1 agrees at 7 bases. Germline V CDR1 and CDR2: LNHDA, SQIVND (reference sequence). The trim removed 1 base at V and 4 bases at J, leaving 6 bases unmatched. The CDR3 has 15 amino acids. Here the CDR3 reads CASSIGDRVSTEAFF. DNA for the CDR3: TGTGCCAGTAGTATAGGCGACAGGGTAAGCACTGAAGCTTTCTTT.

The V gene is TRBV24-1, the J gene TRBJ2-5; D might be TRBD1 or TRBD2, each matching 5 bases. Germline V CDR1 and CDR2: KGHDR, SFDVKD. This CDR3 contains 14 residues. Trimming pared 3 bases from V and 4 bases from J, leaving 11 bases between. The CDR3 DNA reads TGTGCCACCAGTGATCCTGGGACCGCAGAGACCCAGTACTTC. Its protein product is CATSDPGTAETQYF.

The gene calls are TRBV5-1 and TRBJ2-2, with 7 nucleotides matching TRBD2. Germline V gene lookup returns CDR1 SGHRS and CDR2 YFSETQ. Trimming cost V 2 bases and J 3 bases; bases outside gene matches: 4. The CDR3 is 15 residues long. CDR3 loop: CASSLNAGDTGELFF. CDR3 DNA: TGCGCCAGCAGCTTAAACGCGGGAGACACCGGGGAGCTGTTTTTT.

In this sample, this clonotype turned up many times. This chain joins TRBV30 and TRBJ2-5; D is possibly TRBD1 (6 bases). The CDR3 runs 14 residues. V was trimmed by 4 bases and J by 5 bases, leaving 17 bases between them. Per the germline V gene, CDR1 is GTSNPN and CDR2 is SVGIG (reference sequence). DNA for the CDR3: TGTGCCTGGACGTTCAACAGGGCGGAGGAGACCCAGTACTTC. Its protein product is CAWTFNRAEETQYF.

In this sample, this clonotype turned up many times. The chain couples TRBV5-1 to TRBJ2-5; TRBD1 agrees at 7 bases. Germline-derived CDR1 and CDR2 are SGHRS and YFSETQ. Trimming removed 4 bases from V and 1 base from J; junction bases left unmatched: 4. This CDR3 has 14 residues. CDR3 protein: CASSSGDSQETQYF. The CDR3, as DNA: TGCGCCAGCAGCAGTGGGGACAGCCAAGAGACCCAGTACTTC.

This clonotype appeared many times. The CDR3, as DNA: TGTGCCAGCAGCCTAAGGAGGGGAAGGAACACCGGGGAGCTGTTTTTT. Translated, it gives CASSLRRGRNTGELFF. V and J are TRBV7-3 and TRBJ2-2; D may be TRBD2 (6 bases). Trimming cost V 5 bases and J 1 base, with 14 bases left between them. Germline loops: CDR1 SGHTA, CDR2 FQGTGA. This CDR3 has 16 amino acids.